This entry is about one TCR beta chain. The test was conducted at deep level. Clones were read by immunoSEQ multiplex PCR, and TCRdb kept only the in-frame ones, dropping some. This sample carries roughly 2.2 million clones, 85% to 95% of them seen once, and the ten largest clones take about 0.39%. The sample is drawn from a study of shared clonotypes between healthy human individuals. This TCR derives from a man aged 18-30 years in good health. Some clones in this sample may be carry-over from other donors' samples. Material for sequencing was naive CD4+ T cells from PBMCs. Subset described: CD45RA+ positively selected.

The CDR3 is CASSEPGAGVDNEQFF. CDR3 in DNA: TGTGCCAGCAGTGAACCGGGAGCGGGAGTCGACAATGAGCAGTTCTTC. The chain links TRBV25-1 to TRBJ2-1, with 8 bases fitting TRBD2. The germline V gene encodes CDR1 MGHDK and CDR2 SYGVNS. With 2 bases clipped from V and 5 bases from J, the junction kept 8 bases outside the gene matches. The CDR3 contains 16 residues.